These 30 T cell receptor beta chains were sequenced from one sample in a study of T cells in Graves' hyperthyroidism and ophthalmopathy (dated by TCRdb to between 2019 and 2020). Library construction relied on multiplex PCR. TCRdb records Illumina HiSeq 2000 as the sequencer. Amplification of TCR beta CDR3 regions was carried out from RNA transcripts. For the first round of RT-PCR on the TCR CDR3, the HTBI primer set was used together with the Qiagen OneStep RT-PCR kit. TCRdb passed the public sequencing reads through fastp at Q25 and MiXCR, retaining productive beta sequences. Each CDR3 protein appears once, grouped with its most common genes and DNA. Across this sample there are about 560,000 distinct CDR3 sequences, with around 42% seen only once. About 7.8% of the sample goes to the ten largest clones. Sample: peripheral blood or thyroid tissue (not recorded which). The receptors shown here come from a woman aged 18-30 years with Graves' hyperthyroidism. Donor details come from another sample of the same person, matched by shared clones.

The chain joins TRBV19 to TRBJ1-1, with TRBD1 identical over 8 bases. From germline, CDR1 is LNHDA and CDR2 SQIVND (reference sequence). The CDR3 contains 13 residues. V lost 4 bases to trimming and J lost 8 bases; unmatched junction nucleotides: 6. Here the CDR3 DNA reads TGTGCCAGTAGTACAACGGCAGGGGGCGAAGCTTTCTTT. This encodes CASSTTAGGEAFF.

With respect to this clonotype: A read error may explain this, as a much larger clone is one base away. This rearrangement joins TRBV7-9 to TRBJ2-7, with D unresolved. V lost 5 bases, J lost 5 bases, and 7 bases lay in between. The CDR3 spans 11 residues. Germline V gene lookup returns CDR1 SEHNR and CDR2 FQNEAQ (reference sequence). Here the CDR3 reads CASSRANEQYF. The CDR3 DNA is TGTGCCAGCAGCAGGGCCAACGAGCAGTACTTC.

This clonotype was counted a single time. A much larger clone differs by one base, so this may be a read error. V is TRBV9 and J is TRBJ2-2, with unresolved D. The CDR3 contains 12 residues. In germline, CDR1 is SGDLS, CDR2 YYNGEE. CDR3 loop: CAGSVGTGELFF. In nucleotides, the CDR3 is TGTGCCGGCAGCGTAGGAACCGGGGAGCTGTTTTTT.

This clonotype was detected a few times. An end of the junction does not agree with germline; a read error may underlie this. The V gene is TRBV10-3, the J gene TRBJ2-5, with D perhaps TRBD1 (6 bases). This CDR3 has 14 amino acids. Per the germline V gene, CDR1 is ENHRY and CDR2 is SYGVKD. The CDR3 nucleotides read TGTGCCAGCAGTTACTCGAGGGGGCAAGAGACCCAGTACTTC. Encoded protein: CASSYSRGQETQYF.

This clonotype was found many times. The CDR3, as DNA: TGTGCCATCAGTGAGACAGGGGTTTCACCCCTCCACTTT. Translating gives CAISETGVSPLHF. The chain recombines TRBV10-3 with TRBJ1-6, with 7 bases identical to TRBD1. Germline CDR1 and CDR2: ENHRY and SYGVKD. This CDR3 region has 13 residues. The ends lost 2 bases at V and 9 bases at J; junction bases unmatched: 1.

This clonotype was recorded only once. The rearrangement uses TRBV5-1 and TRBJ1-5; a possible D gene is TRBD1 (5 bases). The CDR3 is made up of 13 amino acids. The V end was cut by 1 base, the J end by 10 bases, with 12 bases between. CDR1 and CDR2 from the germline V gene are SGHRS and YFSETQ. CDR3 sequence: CASSLTGGDPQHF. As DNA, the CDR3 is TGCGCCAGCAGCTTGACAGGTGGAGATCCCCAGCATTTT.

This clonotype was observed at least ten times. The gene calls are TRBV29-1 and TRBJ2-7; 12 bases line up with TRBD2. CDR3 length: 13 residues. The V gene end was trimmed by 4 bases and the J gene end by 2 bases; junction bases not matched to a gene: 0. CDR1 and CDR2 from the germline V gene are SQVTM and ANQGSEA. CDR3 region: CSVGLAGAYEQYF. The DNA of the CDR3 is TGCAGCGTTGGACTAGCGGGAGCCTACGAGCAGTACTTC.

There are many counts of this clonotype. The chain couples TRBV19 to TRBJ1-2, with D uncertain. V was cut by 3 bases and J by 8 bases, with 10 bases left in between. This CDR3 is 12 amino acids long. Germline-derived CDR1 and CDR2 are LNHDA and SQIVND (reference sequence). In DNA form, the CDR3 reads TGTGCCAGTAGTATTAGCAGGTCCGGCTACACCTTC. It yields the protein CASSISRSGYTF.

The chain employs TRBV9 and TRBJ1-2; possible D gene TRBD1, 6 bases. V lost 5 bases and J 7 bases, leaving 15 bases between the germline ends. In germline, CDR1 is SGDLS, CDR2 YYNGEE. The CDR3 covers 13 residues. The CDR3 DNA is TGTGCCAGCAGAGGACAGAGGTCGGCTGGCTACACCTTC. Amino acids: CASRGQRSAGYTF.

The V gene is TRBV7-9, the J gene TRBJ1-2; TRBD1 matches at 9 bases. This CDR3 is 15 amino acids long. Germline CDR1 reads SEHNR; CDR2 reads FQNEAQ (reference sequence). The V segment lost 6 bases and the J segment 5 bases; nucleotides outside the gene matches: 10. CDR3 sequence reads: CASSEGDRATYGYTF. Here the CDR3 DNA reads TGTGCCAGCAGTGAAGGGGACAGGGCGACGTATGGCTACACCTTC.

V gene TRBV7-9 combines with J gene TRBJ1-1; tentative D call: TRBD1 (5 bases). Germline CDR1 is SEHNR and CDR2 is FQNEAQ (reference sequence). The ends were cut back, 6 bases at V and 9 bases at J, with 23 bases in the middle. This CDR3 region has 15 residues. CDR3 in amino acids: CASSSSIGTAGKAFF. In DNA, the CDR3 is TGTGCCAGCAGTTCCTCAATTGGGACTGCCGGTAAAGCTTTCTTT.

This clonotype was counted a few times. V is TRBV12-3 or TRBV12-4 and J is TRBJ2-7; D uncertain. V shed 3 bases and J shed 6 bases, with 6 bases lying between them. The CDR3 is made up of 11 amino acids. CDR3 in amino acids: CASSFLFEQYF. The CDR3 nucleotides read TGTGCCAGCAGTTTCCTGTTCGAGCAGTACTTC.

This sequence joins TRBV20-1 and TRBJ1-1; TRBD1 agrees at 8 bases. The CDR3 totals 13 residues. V was clipped by 6 bases and J by 1 base; unmatched bases: 4. Germline V gene data show CDR1 as DFQATT and CDR2 as SNEGSKA (reference sequence). CDR3 bases: TGCAGTGCAATCAGGGGGCAGAACACTGAAGCTTTCTTT. It specifies CSAIRGQNTEAFF.

The J gene is TRBJ2-2, the V gene TRBV7-3; TRBD1 might be the D (7 bases). Germline loops: CDR1 SGHTA, CDR2 FQGTGA. Trimming pared 2 bases from V and 6 bases from J, leaving 10 bases between. This CDR3 is 14 amino acids long. The CDR3 here is CASSLARGAGELFF. CDR3 in DNA: TGTGCCAGCAGCTTAGCCAGGGGGGCCGGGGAGCTGTTTTTT. Combining the CDR3 with reference TRBV7-3 and TRBJ2-2 gives the whole variable domain GAGVSQTPSNKVTEKGKYVELRCDPISGHTALYWYRQSLGQGPEFLIYFQGTGAADDSGLPNDRFFAVRPEGSVSTLKIQRTERGDSAVYLCASSLARGAGELFFGEGSRLTVL.

Notes on this clonotype: A much bigger clone sits one base away, suggesting this may be a read error. The chain uses TRBV2 and TRBJ2-5; 7 bases fit TRBD1. From germline, CDR1 is SNHLY and CDR2 FYNNEI. There are 14 residues in the CDR3. After removal of 7 bases from V and 9 bases from J, the junction contained 14 bases not matched to a gene. CDR3: CASTQGVWGEAQYF. DNA of the CDR3: TGTGCCAGCACCCAGGGGGTCTGGGGCGAGGCCCAGTACTTC.

With regard to this clonotype: The junction shows a germline mismatch at one end, possibly a read error. This chain joins TRBV19 and TRBJ2-6, with D tentatively TRBD1 (5 bases). There are 14 residues in the CDR3. Germline-derived CDR1 and CDR2 are LNHDA and SQIVND (reference sequence). The CDR3: CASSRSNGASVLTF. The CDR3 DNA is TGTGCCAGTAGTCGTTCAAATGGGGCCAGCGTCCTGACTTTC.

Only a few counts were recorded for this clonotype. Mismatch with germline at one junction end may stem from a read error. V gene TRBV7-8 combines with J gene TRBJ1-1; tentative D call: TRBD1 (6 bases). The CDR3 consists of 14 residues. Germline loops: CDR1 SGHVS, CDR2 FQNEAQ. DNA for the CDR3: TGCGCCAGCAGCCAACCCACAGGGTACCCTGAAGCTTTCTTT. The encoded protein is CASSQPTGYPEAFF.

V usage is TRBV25-1 and J usage is TRBJ1-2; D remains unclear. The CDR3 runs to 10 residues. CDR1 is MGHDK and CDR2 is SYGVNS in the germline V gene. CDR3: CARIAGGYTF. The CDR3 coding sequence is TGTGCTAGGATCGCGGGTGGCTACACCTTC.

The rearrangement joins TRBV20-1 to TRBJ2-5; D is ambiguous. This CDR3 has 12 residues. V gave up 4 bases and J gave up 3 bases, with 9 bases separating them. Germline loops: CDR1 DFQATT, CDR2 SNEGSKA (reference sequence). This CDR3 is CSAIRAEETQYF. CDR3 bases: TGCAGTGCTATAAGGGCAGAAGAGACCCAGTACTTC.

In regard to this clonotype: The junction departs from the called germline gene at one end, perhaps through a read error. The CDR3 bases are TGTGCCAGCAGTTACTCAGAATTTTCAGAGACCCAGTACTTC. Its protein product is CASSYSEFSETQYF. This chain links TRBV24-1 with TRBJ2-5; D remains ambiguous. Germline CDR1 and CDR2: KGHDR and SFDVKD. The length of the CDR3 is 14 residues.

This clonotype was detected a few times. The rearrangement uses TRBV12-3 or TRBV12-4 and TRBJ2-7; TRBD2 aligns across 7 bases. The CDR3 extends over 14 amino acids. V gave up 7 bases and J gave up 3 bases; unmatched junction bases: 9. DNA for the CDR3: TGTGCCAGCACAGCGGGGACCACCAACTACGAGCAGTACTTC. Its protein product is CASTAGTTNYEQYF.

J is TRBJ1-1 and V is TRBV7-6; D is ambiguous. The CDR3 loop spans 14 amino acids. CDR1 is SGHVS, CDR2 FNYEAQ, per germline. V was cut by 6 bases and J by 8 bases, with 19 bases left in between. CDR3 DNA sequence: TGTGCCAGCAGTTTTTCCCTTACGAGGGCGGAAGCTTTCTTT. Its protein product is CASSFSLTRAEAFF.

The chain uses TRBV29-1 and TRBJ1-2, with 7 bases aligning to TRBD1. V lost 6 bases, J lost 5 bases, and 3 bases stayed unmatched. The CDR3 spans 11 residues. Germline V gene lookup returns CDR1 SQVTM and CDR2 ANQGSEA. CDR3 bases: TGCAGCGTCGCGACAGGGTATGGCTACACCTTC. Translated, it gives CSVATGYGYTF.

A remark on this clonotype: This may arise from a read error, as a much more abundant clone is one base away. V usage is TRBV4-1 and J usage is TRBJ1-2; 7 positions match TRBD1. Unmatched junction bases numbered 3, after V lost 6 bases and J lost 2 bases. The CDR3 has 13 residues. Per germline, CDR1 MGHRA and CDR2 YSYEKL. Here the CDR3 reads CASRDRRNYGYTF. CDR3 sequence (DNA): TGCGCCAGCAGGGACAGGAGGAACTATGGCTACACCTTC.

V and J are TRBV7-2 and TRBJ1-4; D remains ambiguous. V lost 5 bases and J 8 bases, leaving 15 bases between the germline ends. The CDR3 is 14 residues long. Looked up from germline, CDR1 is SGHTA and CDR2 is FQGNSA. CDR3: CASSPWTSGEKLFF. Written as DNA, the CDR3 is TGTGCCAGCAGCCCCTGGACTAGCGGGGAAAAACTGTTTTTT.

The V gene is TRBV20-1, the J gene TRBJ1-2; TRBD1 agrees at 9 bases. Trimming cost V 3 bases and J 3 bases; bases outside gene matches: 2. The CDR3 consists of 13 residues. Germline lookup yields CDR1 DFQATT and CDR2 SNEGSKA (reference sequence). The CDR3 sequence: CSARRQGDYGYTF. The CDR3 nucleotides read TGCAGTGCTAGGCGACAGGGGGACTATGGCTACACCTTC.

Note on this clonotype: One base away lies a much larger clone, so this may be a sequencing read error. The chain couples TRBV2 to TRBJ2-2; tentative D call: TRBD2 (5 bases). CDR3 length: 15 residues. V dropped 7 bases and J dropped 3 bases, with 15 bases sitting between them. Germline assignment: CDR1 SNHLY and CDR2 FYNNEI. CDR3: CASKPSSQYTGELFF. DNA for the CDR3: TGTGCCAGCAAGCCCTCTAGCCAGTACACCGGGGAGCTGTTTTTT. Looking up the rest from reference TRBV2 and TRBJ2-2 gives the full variable domain: EPEVTQTPSHQVTQMGQEVILRCVPISNHLYFYWYRQILGQKVEFLVSFYNNEISEKSEIFDDQFSVERPDGSNFTLKIRSTKLEDSAMYFCASKPSSQYTGELFFGEGSRLTVL.

This chain links TRBV20-1 with TRBJ1-3, with TRBD1 matching over 9 bases. Trimming at V came to 6 bases and at J to 4 bases, leaving 10 bases not matched to a gene. CDR1 and CDR2 from the germline V gene are DFQATT and SNEGSKA (reference sequence). The CDR3 sequence is 15 residues long. CDR3 residues: CSATRDRASGNTIYF. CDR3 sequence (DNA): TGCAGTGCCACCCGGGACAGGGCTTCAGGAAACACCATATATTTT.

The chain combines TRBV2 with TRBJ1-1; D perhaps matches TRBD1 (5 bases). V shed 5 bases and J shed 7 bases, with 14 bases lying between them. CDR3 length: 13 residues. Germline values: CDR1 SNHLY, CDR2 FYNNEI. The CDR3 reads CASSYSGTVEAFF. The CDR3 DNA reads as TGTGCCAGCAGTTACTCAGGGACCGTTGAAGCTTTCTTT. The full variable domain, in which reference TRBV2 and TRBJ1-1 provide the parts outside the CDR3, is EPEVTQTPSHQVTQMGQEVILRCVPISNHLYFYWYRQILGQKVEFLVSFYNNEISEKSEIFDDQFSVERPDGSNFTLKIRSTKLEDSAMYFCASSYSGTVEAFFGQGTRLTVV.

This clonotype was recorded at least ten times. The J gene is TRBJ1-6, the V gene TRBV24-1; 8 bases map to TRBD1. Germline CDR1 and CDR2: KGHDR and SFDVKD. The CDR3 runs to 15 residues. V lost 5 bases, J lost 6 bases, and 5 bases stayed unmatched. In nucleotides, the CDR3 is TGTGCCACCAGTGCTTCTGACAGGGGTAATTCACCCCTCCACTTT. It translates to CATSASDRGNSPLHF.